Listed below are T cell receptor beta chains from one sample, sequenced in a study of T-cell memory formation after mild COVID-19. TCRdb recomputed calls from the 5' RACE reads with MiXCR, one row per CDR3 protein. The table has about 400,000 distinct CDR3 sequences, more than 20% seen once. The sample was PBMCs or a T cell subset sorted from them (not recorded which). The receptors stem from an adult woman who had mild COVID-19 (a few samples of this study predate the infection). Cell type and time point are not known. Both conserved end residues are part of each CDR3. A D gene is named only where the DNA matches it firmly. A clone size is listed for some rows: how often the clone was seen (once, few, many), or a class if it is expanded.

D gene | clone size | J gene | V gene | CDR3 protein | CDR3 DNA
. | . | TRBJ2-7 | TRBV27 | CASSLRGPGTKEQYF | TGTGCCAGCAGTTTAAGAGGCCCAGGGACCAAGGAGCAGTACTTC
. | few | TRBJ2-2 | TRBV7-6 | CASSSKANTGELFF | TGTGCCAGCAGCTCCAAGGCCAACACCGGGGAGCTGTTTTTT
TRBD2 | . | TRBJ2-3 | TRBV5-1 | CASSLIRLAGREDTQYF | TGCGCCAGCAGCTTGATCAGACTAGCGGGGAGGGAAGATACGCAGTATTTT
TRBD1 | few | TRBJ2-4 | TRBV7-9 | CASSQDRNIQYF | TGTGCCAGCAGCCAGGACAGGAACATTCAGTACTTC
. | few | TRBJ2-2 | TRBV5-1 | CASSLVQPYTGELFF | TGCGCCAGCAGCTTGGTACAGCCTTACACCGGGGAGCTGTTTTTT
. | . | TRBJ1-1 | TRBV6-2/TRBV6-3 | CASSYGQVTAEAFF | TGTGCCAGCAGCTACGGCCAGGTCACTGCCGAAGCTTTCTTT
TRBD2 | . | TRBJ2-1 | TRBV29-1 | CSVEGGGFTLPRSYNEQFF | TGCAGCGTTGAAGGCGGGGGATTCACCCTTCCCCGCTCCTACAATGAGCAGTTCTTC
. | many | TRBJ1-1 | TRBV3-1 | CASSLRGGEAFF | TGTGCCAGCAGCCTAAGAGGAGGGGAAGCTTTCTTT
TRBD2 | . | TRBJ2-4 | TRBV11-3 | CASSLGGRASGNIQYF | TGTGCCAGCAGCTTGGGCGGGAGGGCCTCTGGAAACATTCAGTACTTC
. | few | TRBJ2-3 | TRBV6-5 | CASSYGSLTDTQYF | TGTGCCAGCAGTTACGGGTCACTTACAGATACGCAGTATTTT
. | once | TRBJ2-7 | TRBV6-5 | CASSDTGPFGEQYF | TGTGCCAGCAGCGACACCGGCCCTTTTGGGGAGCAGTACTTC
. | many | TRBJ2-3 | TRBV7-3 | CASSLSPSTDTQYF | TGTGCCAGCAGCTTATCCCCTAGCACAGATACGCAGTATTTT
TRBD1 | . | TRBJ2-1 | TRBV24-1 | CATSDLSAGGSYNEQFF | TGTGCCACCAGTGATTTAAGTGCAGGGGGCTCCTACAATGAGCAGTTCTTC
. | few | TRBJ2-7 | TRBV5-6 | CASSLIPSFYEQYF | TGTGCCAGCAGCTTAATTCCTAGTTTCTACGAGCAGTACTTC
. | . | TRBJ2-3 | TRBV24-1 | CATSAGGPARQGLRDTQYF | TGTGCCACCAGTGCCGGTGGTCCGGCGAGGCAGGGGCTAAGAGATACGCAGTATTTT
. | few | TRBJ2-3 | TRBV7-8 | CASSLGIGVPSTDTQYF | TGTGCCAGCAGCTTAGGAATAGGGGTCCCCAGCACAGATACGCAGTATTTT
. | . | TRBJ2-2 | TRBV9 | CASSVEGWVLSGELFF | TGTGCCAGCAGCGTAGAGGGTTGGGTTTTGTCCGGGGAGCTGTTTTTT
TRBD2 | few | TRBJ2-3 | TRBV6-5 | CATQLAGVTDTQYF | TGTGCCACCCAACTAGCGGGAGTTACAGATACGCAGTATTTT
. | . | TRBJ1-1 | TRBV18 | CASSPPGGEVAFF | TGTGCCAGCTCACCACCGGGAGGGGAGGTAGCTTTCTTT
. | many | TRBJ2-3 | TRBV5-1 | CASSHPGIDTQYF | TGCGCCAGCAGCCACCCCGGCATAGATACGCAGTATTTT
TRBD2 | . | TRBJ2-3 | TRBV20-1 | CSAVTSGSKYTDTQYF | TGCAGTGCTGTGACTAGCGGGTCTAAGTACACAGATACGCAGTATTTT
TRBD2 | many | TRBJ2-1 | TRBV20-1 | CSAETAGGSYNEQFF | TGCAGTGCTGAAACAGCGGGGGGCTCCTACAATGAGCAGTTCTTC
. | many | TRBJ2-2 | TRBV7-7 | CASSPLGGTGELFF | TGTGCCAGCAGTCCCCTGGGGGGCACCGGGGAGCTGTTTTTT
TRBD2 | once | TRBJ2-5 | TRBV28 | CASNLGTSGSKSETQYF | TGTGCCAGCAATCTAGGGACTAGCGGGAGTAAGTCGGAGACCCAGTACTTC
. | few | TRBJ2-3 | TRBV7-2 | CASSLDRVPTDTQYF | TGTGCCAGCAGCTTAGATAGGGTTCCCACAGATACGCAGTATTTT
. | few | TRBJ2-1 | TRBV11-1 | CASSLAPDEQFF | TGTGCCAGCAGCTTAGCCCCCGATGAGCAGTTCTTC
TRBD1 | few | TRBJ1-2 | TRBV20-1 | CSATKTGGYGYTF | TGCAGTGCTACGAAGACAGGGGGCTATGGCTACACCTTC
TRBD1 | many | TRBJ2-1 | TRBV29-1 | CSGTGYGEQFF | TGCAGCGGGACAGGGTACGGTGAGCAGTTCTTC
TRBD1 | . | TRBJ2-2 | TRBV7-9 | CASSPRDRVPGELFF | TGTGCCAGCAGCCCCCGGGACAGGGTGCCCGGGGAGCTGTTTTTT
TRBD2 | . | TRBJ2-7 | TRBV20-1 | CSATKLAGEALRIYEQYF | TGCAGTGCTACTAAGCTAGCGGGAGAGGCTTTGCGGATTTACGAGCAGTACTTC
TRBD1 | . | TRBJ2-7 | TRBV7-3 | CASSSRAGTGAHEQYF | TGTGCCAGCAGCTCGCGCGCCGGGACAGGGGCCCACGAGCAGTACTTC
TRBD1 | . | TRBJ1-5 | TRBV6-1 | CASSATGVSNQPQHF | TGTGCCAGCAGTGCGACAGGGGTCAGCAATCAGCCCCAGCATTTT
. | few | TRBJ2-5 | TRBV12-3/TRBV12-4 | CASSHTRETQYF | TGTGCCAGCAGCCACACAAGAGAGACCCAGTACTTC
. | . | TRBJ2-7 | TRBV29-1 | CSVGAVHEQYF | TGCAGCGTTGGGGCAGTCCACGAGCAGTACTTC
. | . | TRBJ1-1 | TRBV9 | CASSVASAGGPNTEAFF | TGTGCCAGCAGCGTAGCGTCTGCGGGGGGCCCGAACACTGAAGCTTTCTTT
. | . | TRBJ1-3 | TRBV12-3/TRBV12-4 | CASKDEGWSGNTIYF | TGTGCCAGCAAAGACGAGGGGTGGTCTGGAAACACCATATATTTT
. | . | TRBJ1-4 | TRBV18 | CASSPPPGEEKLFF | TGTGCCAGCTCACCACCTCCCGGAGAAGAAAAACTGTTTTTT
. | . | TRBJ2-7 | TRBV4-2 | CASSQVGGGNEQYF | TGTGCCAGCAGCCAAGTAGGGGGCGGGAACGAGCAGTACTTC
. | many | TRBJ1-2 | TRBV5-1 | CASSLDSLDGYTF | TGCGCCAGCAGCTTGGACAGCCTCGATGGCTACACCTTC
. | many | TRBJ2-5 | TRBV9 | CASSAGARETQYF | TGTGCCAGCAGCGCCGGGGCGCGGGAGACCCAGTACTTC
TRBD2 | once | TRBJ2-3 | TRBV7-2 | CASSLMPSGSGDTQYF | TGTGCCAGCAGCTTAATGCCTAGCGGGAGTGGAGATACGCAGTATTTT
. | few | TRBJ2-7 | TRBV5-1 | CASSLEVHRVDEQYF | TGCGCCAGCAGCTTGGAGGTGCACAGGGTGGACGAGCAGTACTTC
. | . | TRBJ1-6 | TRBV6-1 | CASSERWGGLNSPLHF | TGTGCCAGCAGTGAAAGGTGGGGGGGCCTTAATTCACCCCTCCACTTT
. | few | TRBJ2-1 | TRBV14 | CASSHPGPKRNEQFF | TGTGCCAGCAGCCACCCGGGACCTAAGCGCAATGAGCAGTTCTTC
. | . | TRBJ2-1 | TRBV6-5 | CASSSRRPDEQFF | TGTGCCAGCAGTTCCCGACGGCCTGATGAGCAGTTCTTC
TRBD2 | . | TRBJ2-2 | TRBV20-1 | CSATGTSGNTGELFF | TGCAGTGCTACCGGGACTAGCGGGAACACCGGGGAGCTGTTTTTT
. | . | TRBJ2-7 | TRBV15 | CATSRAGLPYEQYF | TGTGCCACCAGCAGAGCGGGACTGCCCTACGAGCAGTACTTC
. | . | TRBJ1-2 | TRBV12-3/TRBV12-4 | CASSLWTVNYGYTF | TGTGCCAGCAGTTTATGGACAGTTAACTATGGCTACACCTTC
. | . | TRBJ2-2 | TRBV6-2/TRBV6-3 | CASSKQAGAGELFF | TGTGCCAGCAGCAAACAGGCAGGGGCCGGGGAGCTGTTTTTT
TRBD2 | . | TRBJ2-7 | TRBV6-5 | CASSTTSGSFEQYF | TGTGCCAGCAGTACCACTAGCGGGAGCTTCGAGCAGTACTTC
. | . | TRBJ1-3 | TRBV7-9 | CASDALGSGNTIYF | TGTGCCAGCGACGCCCTTGGCTCTGGAAACACCATATATTTT
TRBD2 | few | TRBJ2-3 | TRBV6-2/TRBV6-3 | CASSLEKTSGNTDTQYF | TGTGCCAGCAGCCTTGAGAAGACTAGCGGAAACACAGATACGCAGTATTTT
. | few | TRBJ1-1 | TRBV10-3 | CAIKGSDYLNTEAFF | TGTGCCATCAAAGGCAGCGACTACCTGAACACTGAAGCTTTCTTT
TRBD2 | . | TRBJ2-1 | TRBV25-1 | CASSVRRGSNEQFF | TGTGCCAGCAGTGTTAGGCGGGGGTCCAATGAGCAGTTCTTC
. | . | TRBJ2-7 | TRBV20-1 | CSAREHKQGSEQYF | TGCAGTGCTAGAGAACACAAACAGGGAAGCGAGCAGTACTTC
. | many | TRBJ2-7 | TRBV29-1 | CSVAQLGGYEQYF | TGCAGCGTTGCTCAACTCGGTGGGTACGAGCAGTACTTC
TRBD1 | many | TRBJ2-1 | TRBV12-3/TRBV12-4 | CASSLQETGYNEQFF | TGTGCCAGCAGTTTACAGGAGACAGGGTACAATGAGCAGTTCTTC
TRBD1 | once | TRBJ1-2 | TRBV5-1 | CASSLALGGDGYTF | TGCGCCAGCAGCTTGGCCTTAGGGGGCGATGGCTACACCTTC
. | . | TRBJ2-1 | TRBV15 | CATSRDRGAVDEQFF | TGTGCCACCAGCAGAGATCGAGGGGCAGTTGATGAGCAGTTCTTC
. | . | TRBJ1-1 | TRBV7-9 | CASSLHGLSTEAFF | TGTGCCAGCAGCTTACATGGGCTGTCTACTGAAGCTTTCTTT